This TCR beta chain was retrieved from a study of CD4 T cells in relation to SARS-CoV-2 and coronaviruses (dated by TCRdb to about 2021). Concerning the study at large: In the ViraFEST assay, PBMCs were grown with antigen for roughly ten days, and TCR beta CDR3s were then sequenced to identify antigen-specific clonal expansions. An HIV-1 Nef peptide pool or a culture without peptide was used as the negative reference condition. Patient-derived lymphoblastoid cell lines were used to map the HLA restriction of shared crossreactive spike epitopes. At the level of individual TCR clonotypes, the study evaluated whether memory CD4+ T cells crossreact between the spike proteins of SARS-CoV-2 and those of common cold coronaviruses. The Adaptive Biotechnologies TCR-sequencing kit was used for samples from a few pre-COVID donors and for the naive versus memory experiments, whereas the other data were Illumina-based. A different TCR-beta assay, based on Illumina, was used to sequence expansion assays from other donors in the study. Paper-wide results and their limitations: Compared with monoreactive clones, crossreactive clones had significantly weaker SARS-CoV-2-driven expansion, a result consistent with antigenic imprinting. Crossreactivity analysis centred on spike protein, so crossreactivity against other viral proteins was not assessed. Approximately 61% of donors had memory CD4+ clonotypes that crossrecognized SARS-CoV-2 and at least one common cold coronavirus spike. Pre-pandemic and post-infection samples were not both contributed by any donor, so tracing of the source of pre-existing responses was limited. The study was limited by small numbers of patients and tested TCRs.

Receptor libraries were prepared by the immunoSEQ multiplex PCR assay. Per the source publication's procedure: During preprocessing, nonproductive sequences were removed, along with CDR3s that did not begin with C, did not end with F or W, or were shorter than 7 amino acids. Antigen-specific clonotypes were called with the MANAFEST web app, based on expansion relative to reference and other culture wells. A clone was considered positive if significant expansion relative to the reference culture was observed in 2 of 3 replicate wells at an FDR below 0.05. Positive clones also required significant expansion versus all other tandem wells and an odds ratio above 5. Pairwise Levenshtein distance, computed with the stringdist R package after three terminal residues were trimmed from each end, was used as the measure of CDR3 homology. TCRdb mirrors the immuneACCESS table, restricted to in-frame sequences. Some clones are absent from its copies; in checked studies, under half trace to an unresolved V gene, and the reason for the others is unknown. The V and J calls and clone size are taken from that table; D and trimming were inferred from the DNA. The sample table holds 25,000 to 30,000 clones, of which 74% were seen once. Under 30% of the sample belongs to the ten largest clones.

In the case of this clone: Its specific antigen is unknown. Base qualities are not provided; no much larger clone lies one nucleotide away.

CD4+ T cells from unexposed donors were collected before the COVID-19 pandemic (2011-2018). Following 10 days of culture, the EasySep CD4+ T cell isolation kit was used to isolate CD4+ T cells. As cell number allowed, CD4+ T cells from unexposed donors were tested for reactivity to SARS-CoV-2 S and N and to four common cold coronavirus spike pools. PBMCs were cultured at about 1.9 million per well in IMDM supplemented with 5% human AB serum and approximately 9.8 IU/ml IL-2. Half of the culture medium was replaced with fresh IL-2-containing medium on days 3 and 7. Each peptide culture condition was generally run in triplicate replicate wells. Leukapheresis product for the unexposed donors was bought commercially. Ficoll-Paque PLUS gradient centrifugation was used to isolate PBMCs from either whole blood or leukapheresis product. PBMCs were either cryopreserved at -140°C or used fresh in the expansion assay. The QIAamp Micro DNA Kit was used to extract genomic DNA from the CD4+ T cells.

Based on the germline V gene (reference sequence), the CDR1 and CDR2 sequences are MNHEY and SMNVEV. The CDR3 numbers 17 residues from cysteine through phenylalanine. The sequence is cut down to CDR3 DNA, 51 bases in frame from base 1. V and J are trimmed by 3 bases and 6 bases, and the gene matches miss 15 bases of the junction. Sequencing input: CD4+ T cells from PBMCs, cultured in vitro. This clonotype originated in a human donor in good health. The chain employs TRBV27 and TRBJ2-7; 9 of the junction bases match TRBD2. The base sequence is TGTGCCAGCAGTTTTGCCAGAGGAATAGCGGGGGAGGGCGAGCAGTACTTC. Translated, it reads CASSFARGIAGEGEQYF.